These 22 T cell receptor beta chains were all obtained from the same sample, sequenced in a study of blood T cells in healthy people across ages. Alongside a J-beta primer mix, a sample-barcoded 5' primer served in a second PCR lasting roughly 6 to 12 cycles. Via MiXCR, TCRdb re-called the 5' RACE reads, giving one row per CDR3 protein. Of around 1,500,000 distinct CDR3 sequences in the sample, about 30% are singletons; the top ten hold less than 9.5%. Specimen: blood. The origin of the receptors is a woman under 40 in good health.

This clonotype occurred a few times. The junction departs from germline at one end; a sequencing error may be responsible. This sequence joins TRBV29-1 and TRBJ2-1; no clear D. The CDR3 is 12 residues long. Per germline, CDR1 SQVTM and CDR2 ANQGSEA. CDR3 in amino acids: CSVDRPTNGQFF. In DNA, the CDR3 is TGCAGCGTTGATAGACCGACCAATGGGCAGTTCTTC.

In its sample, this clonotype was seen a few times. V usage is TRBV6-2 or TRBV6-3 and J usage is TRBJ2-7; possibly TRBD1 or TRBD2 for D (5 bases each). The germline CDR1 and CDR2 sequences are MNHEY and SVGEGT. CDR3 length: 19 residues. V gave up 0 bases and J gave up 0 bases, with 21 bases separating them. The CDR3, as DNA: TGTGCCAGCAGTTACTCGACCGGGCCCCGGGCAGGGAGCTCCTACGAGCAGTACTTC. Protein product: CASSYSTGPRAGSSYEQYF.

A remark on this clonotype: It may be a read error: a sequence one base away is much more abundant. J is TRBJ1-2 and V is TRBV29-1; a possible D gene is TRBD1 (5 bases). Germline lookup yields CDR1 SQVTM and CDR2 ANQGSEA. This CDR3 is built from 11 residues. Trimming cost V 6 bases and J 7 bases, with 12 bases left between them. CDR3 protein: CSVAGGSGYTF. The CDR3 region has the DNA TGCAGCGTCGCCGGGGGTAGTGGCTACACCTTC.

The CDR3 is CSASTGGRGYTF. CDR3 DNA sequence: TGCAGTGCTAGCACAGGGGGGCGGGGCTACACCTTC. The chain combines TRBV20-1 with TRBJ1-2, with 8 bases that match TRBD1. The germline V gene encodes CDR1 DFQATT and CDR2 SNEGSKA (reference sequence). Losses at the gene ends were 3 bases for V and 8 bases for J; bases not matched to a gene: 5. The CDR3 sequence is 12 residues long.

The chain links TRBV7-9 to TRBJ2-2; 8 bases align to TRBD2. Germline loops: CDR1 SEHNR, CDR2 FQNEAQ (reference sequence). J was trimmed by 5 bases and V by 5 bases; bases with no gene match: 16. This CDR3 region has 18 residues. The CDR3 coding sequence is TGTGCCAGCAGCCCCATTCCATTGATAGCGGGAATAACCGGGGAGCTGTTTTTT. Encoded protein: CASSPIPLIAGITGELFF.

There are many counts of this clonotype. The V gene is TRBV10-2, the J gene TRBJ2-5; TRBD2 matches 7 bases. The CDR3 contains 15 residues. Germline lookup yields CDR1 WSHSY and CDR2 SAAADI. V lost 5 bases, J lost 4 bases, and 10 bases stayed unmatched. The CDR3 DNA sequence: TGCGCCAGCAGTAGGTCGCGGGGGTCCCGAGAGACCCAGTACTTC. Translating it yields CASSRSRGSRETQYF.

This chain connects TRBV20-1 to TRBJ2-1; D is possibly TRBD2 (7 bases). The CDR3 length is 13 residues. Germline CDR1 reads DFQATT; CDR2 reads SNEGSKA (reference sequence). The ends were cut back, 0 bases at V and 7 bases at J, with 10 bases in the middle. CDR3 nucleotides: TGCAGTGCTAGAGAAGGGGGGGTGAATGAGCAGTTCTTC. Its translation is CSAREGGVNEQFF.

This clonotype was observed a handful of times. This chain joins TRBV25-1 and TRBJ2-3; 10 nucleotides match TRBD2. There are 17 residues in the CDR3. Germline CDR1 MGHDK, CDR2 SYGVNS. V shed 3 bases and J 4 bases; nucleotides not matched to a gene: 10. The CDR3 nucleotides read TGTGCCAGCAGTGATTTGTGGTCTAGCGGGAGTGCAGATACGCAGTATTTT. The encoded protein is CASSDLWSSGSADTQYF.

This chain uses TRBV2 with TRBJ2-1; possible D gene TRBD1, 6 bases. Looked up from germline, CDR1 is SNHLY and CDR2 is FYNNEI. This CDR3 comprises 13 residues. V was clipped by 6 bases and J by 6 bases, with 12 bases between them. Written as DNA, the CDR3 is TGTGCCAGCAGCGGGGACATGCTCAATGAGCAGTTCTTC. It encodes CASSGDMLNEQFF.

As to this clonotype: One base away lies a much larger clone, so this may be a sequencing read error. V usage is TRBV10-3 and J usage is TRBJ2-5; D is uncertain. This CDR3 is 12 amino acids long. Germline V gene lookup returns CDR1 ENHRY and CDR2 SYGVKD. The CDR3 is CATSEPRETQYF. CDR3 DNA: TGTGCCACCAGTGAGCCTAGGGAGACCCAGTACTTC.

J is TRBJ2-1 and V is TRBV5-1, with D perhaps assigned TRBD1 or TRBD2 (5 bases each). Germline V gives CDR1 SGHRS, CDR2 YFSETQ. This CDR3 is 13 amino acids long. V lost 5 bases and J 4 bases, leaving 10 bases between the germline ends. The CDR3 is CASSGDGYNEQFF. The CDR3 DNA is TGCGCCAGCAGTGGGGACGGTTACAATGAGCAGTTCTTC.

For this clonotype: Since a much larger clone is just one base distant, this may be a read error. The chain combines TRBV5-1 with TRBJ1-2; D perhaps matches TRBD1 (6 bases). V was shortened by 3 bases and J by 2 bases, with 14 bases between the two germline ends. This CDR3 comprises 15 residues. The V gene's germline CDR1 is SGHRS and CDR2 YFSETQ. CDR3 residues: CASSSEGGLNYGYTF. The CDR3 nucleotides are TGCGCCAGCAGCTCGGAGGGGGGCCTCAACTATGGCTACACCTTC.

The V gene is TRBV7-3, the J gene TRBJ2-3; 7 bases are a match to TRBD1. The V and J ends lost 4 bases and 2 bases, in that order; junction bases with no gene match: 6. There are 15 residues in the CDR3. Germline CDR1 SGHTA, CDR2 FQGTGA. This CDR3 is CASSSNRGPTDTQYF. The DNA of the CDR3 is TGTGCCAGCAGCTCAAACAGGGGCCCCACAGATACGCAGTATTTT.

The gene calls are TRBV9 and TRBJ1-4; D perhaps matches TRBD1 (6 bases). Germline V lookup: CDR1 SGDLS, CDR2 YYNGEE. Trimming pared 0 bases from V and 8 bases from J, leaving 14 bases between. This CDR3 has 15 residues. CDR3 sequence (DNA): TGTGCCAGCAGCGTAGGAACAGGGAGGCGGGAAAAACTGTTTTTT. Its translation is CASSVGTGRREKLFF.

The V gene is TRBV4-2, the J gene TRBJ2-2, with unresolved D. This CDR3 comprises 12 residues. The germline V gene has CDR1 LGHNA and CDR2 YNFKEQ. The V gene lost 4 bases and the J gene lost 8 bases, with 8 bases spanning the gap. CDR3 nucleotides: TGTGCCAGCAGCCTCGAACTGGGGGAGCTGTTTTTT. Encoded protein: CASSLELGELFF.

This rearrangement joins TRBV7-9 to TRBJ1-4; D not resolved. The germline gives CDR1 SEHNR, CDR2 FQNEAQ (reference sequence). Trimming took 5 bases from V and 7 from J, leaving 14 bases between them. The CDR3 is made up of 14 amino acids. The DNA of the CDR3 is TGTGCCAGCAGCCACGGCCCCGAGGGTGAAAAACTGTTTTTT. This encodes CASSHGPEGEKLFF. Based on the CDR3 plus reference TRBV7-9 and TRBJ1-4, the full variable domain is DTGVSQNPRHKITKRGQNVTFRCDPISEHNRLYWYRQTLGQGPEFLTYFQNEAQLEKSRLLSDRFSAERPKGSFSTLEIQRTEQGDSAMYLCASSHGPEGEKLFFGSGTQLSVL.

The rearrangement links TRBV19 to TRBJ2-3; 8 bases map to TRBD1. Germline CDR1 LNHDA, CDR2 SQIVND (reference sequence). This CDR3 has 16 amino acids. J was trimmed by 2 bases and V by 5 bases; bases with no gene match: 9. The DNA for the CDR3 is TGTGCCAGTAGTCCCGGACAGGGCCGAAACACAGATACGCAGTATTTT. It translates to CASSPGQGRNTDTQYF.

The table lists this clonotype with a few counts. The chain recombines TRBV15 with TRBJ2-5; a weak D match, TRBD2 (5 bases). The CDR3 is made up of 14 amino acids. CDR1 and CDR2 from the germline V gene are LNHNV and YYDKDF (reference sequence). V gave up 8 bases and J gave up 4 bases, with 17 bases separating them. CDR3 nucleotide sequence: TGTGCCACCTTCGGACTTCGGACGGGAGAGACCCAGTACTTC. The encoded protein is CATFGLRTGETQYF.

This clonotype was observed a few times. This chain links TRBV29-1 with TRBJ2-1; a possible D gene is TRBD2 (5 bases). The ends were cut back, 5 bases at V and 3 bases at J, with 11 bases in the middle. Germline CDR1 and CDR2: SQVTM and ANQGSEA. The CDR3 length is 13 residues. The CDR3 is CSVLERSYNEQFF. CDR3 coding DNA: TGCAGCGTTCTCGAGCGGAGCTACAATGAGCAGTTCTTC.

This clonotype appeared many times. The chain recombines TRBV29-1 with TRBJ2-1; no clear D. V was pared by 2 bases and J by 4 bases, with 12 bases between. The CDR3 runs to 14 residues. Germline V gene lookup returns CDR1 SQVTM and CDR2 ANQGSEA. The CDR3 nucleotides read TGCAGCGTTGAAACACCCCAGGATTACAATGAGCAGTTCTTC. Residues: CSVETPQDYNEQFF.

DNA for the CDR3: TGTGCCAGTAGTATCGGTTGGCTTTACGAGCAGTACTTC. This gives the protein CASSIGWLYEQYF. The rearrangement uses TRBV19 and TRBJ2-7; D is undetermined. V lost 3 bases and J 4 bases, leaving 10 bases between the germline ends. The germline CDR1 and CDR2 sequences are LNHDA and SQIVND (reference sequence). The CDR3 is 13 residues long.

This clonotype was recorded a few times. The V call is TRBV5-5, the J call TRBJ2-5, with D tentatively TRBD1 or TRBD2 (5 bases each). The germline V and J ends were trimmed by 5 bases and 5 bases, with 22 bases remaining between them. This CDR3 contains 16 residues. The germline V gene encodes CDR1 SGHKS and CDR2 YYEKEE (reference sequence). Here the CDR3 reads CASSSPARERGETQYF. The DNA of the CDR3 is TGTGCCAGCAGTTCTCCCGCCAGGGAAAGAGGGGAGACCCAGTACTTC.